The 14 T cell receptor beta chains reported below all come from one sample, sequenced in a study of CD8 T cells in ankylosing spondylitis. From the 5' RACE reads, TCRdb called clonotypes with MiXCR, one entry per CDR3 protein. The profile covers under 300,000 distinct CDR3 sequences, with around 9.1% appearing a single time and 6.8% taken by the ten largest. Sequencing was done on a sample of blood, either unsorted or a sorted T cell fraction (not recorded which). These receptors were taken from a male donor with ankylosing spondylitis or in good health (not recorded which).

In its sample, this clonotype was seen many times. CDR3 nucleotide sequence: TGCAGCGTTGAAGAAGCACTGCAAGAGACCCAGTACTTC. This codes for CSVEEALQETQYF. The chain has TRBV29-1 and TRBJ2-5, with D unclear. CDR1 SQVTM and CDR2 ANQGSEA come from the germline V gene. Trimming took off 0 bases at V and 2 bases at J, with 7 bases between the two ends. This CDR3 has 13 amino acids.

J is TRBJ1-5 and V is TRBV7-8; D unclear. The V and J ends lost 5 bases and 7 bases respectively, with 15 bases between them. This CDR3 has 14 residues. From germline, CDR1 is SGHVS and CDR2 FQNEAQ. CDR3 region: CASSPQVSGQPQHF. CDR3 nucleotides: TGTGCCAGCAGCCCTCAAGTGTCAGGACAGCCCCAGCATTTT.

The chain is built from TRBV29-1 and TRBJ2-7; 9 bases map to TRBD1. The V gene's germline CDR1 is SQVTM and CDR2 ANQGSEA. V lost 7 bases to trimming and J lost 3 bases; unmatched junction nucleotides: 4. The CDR3 extends over 12 amino acids. CDR3 sequence: CSAGQGDYEQYF. The CDR3 DNA reads as TGCAGCGCGGGACAGGGCGACTACGAGCAGTACTTC.

This clonotype showed up many times. The rearrangement uses TRBV20-1 and TRBJ2-7, with 10 nucleotides matching TRBD2. Germline CDR1 and CDR2: DFQATT and SNEGSKA (reference sequence). CDR3 length equals 14 residues. V dropped 3 bases and J dropped 6; count of bases not matched to a gene: 8. The DNA for the CDR3 is TGCAGTGCTAGGGATGCTAGCGGGAGAGGCGAGCAGTACTTC. Translating it yields CSARDASGRGEQYF.

This clonotype has a count of ten or more. The chain carries TRBV7-2 and TRBJ2-3; 12 bases are shared with TRBD2. The germline V gene has CDR1 SGHTA and CDR2 FQGNSA. The CDR3 consists of 15 residues. J gave up 6 bases and V 2 bases, and 3 bases lay outside the gene matches. For the CDR3, the DNA is TGTGCCAGCAGCTTACTAGCGGGGGGGCGTGATACGCAGTATTTT. Its protein is CASSLLAGGRDTQYF.

In its sample, this clonotype was seen many times. The V and J genes are TRBV12-3 or TRBV12-4 and TRBJ2-3; weak D call: TRBD2 (7 bases). Trimming took 6 bases from V and 6 from J, leaving 16 bases between them. The CDR3 contains 14 residues. This CDR3 is CASRYSGGRDTQYF. The CDR3, as DNA: TGTGCCAGCAGATATTCCGGGGGGCGGGATACGCAGTATTTT.

This clonotype came up a few times. The chain is built from TRBV5-1 and TRBJ2-7; no clear D gene. Between the trimmed V and J ends, which lost 0 bases and 4 bases, there was a span of 17 bases. The V gene's germline CDR1 is SGHRS and CDR2 YFSETQ. This CDR3 spans 16 amino acids. The CDR3 DNA reads as TGCGCCAGCAGCTTGGGGTCGCGCCCCGGAGCTTACGAGCAGTACTTC. Protein product: CASSLGSRPGAYEQYF.

A remark on this clonotype: This may be a read error: a much more frequent sequence differs by one nucleotide. The chain employs TRBV4-3 and TRBJ2-7, with 12 bases identical to TRBD2. Germline V lookup: CDR1 LGHNA, CDR2 YSLEER. CDR3 size: 18 residues. With V trimmed by 8 bases and J by 0 bases, 14 bases remained unmatched. CDR3 region: CASGNHGGLAGTSYEQYF. The CDR3 DNA sequence: TGCGCCAGCGGCAATCATGGGGGACTAGCGGGTACCTCCTACGAGCAGTACTTC.

This clonotype was observed at least ten times. The genes are TRBV4-3 and TRBJ2-4; TRBD1 is a possible D gene (6 bases). Germline V gene data show CDR1 as LGHNA and CDR2 as YSLEER. With 1 base removed from V and 3 bases from J, the gap between germline ends came to 13 bases. The CDR3 is 16 amino acids. This CDR3 is CASSQVIQGVKNIQYF. The CDR3 nucleotides read TGCGCCAGCAGCCAAGTTATACAGGGAGTCAAAAACATTCAGTACTTC.

This clonotype was picked up many times. This chain uses TRBV15 with TRBJ2-3, with D possibly being TRBD1 (5 bases). Germline assignment: CDR1 LNHNV and CDR2 YYDKDF (reference sequence). This CDR3 is 15 amino acids long. Trimming removed 5 bases at V and 0 bases at J, with 12 bases between. CDR3 bases: TGTGCCACCAGCTTACAGGCCTTCAGCACAGATACGCAGTATTTT. Amino acid sequence: CATSLQAFSTDTQYF.

A few counts support this clonotype. This chain joins TRBV4-1 and TRBJ1-1; TRBD1 agrees at 7 bases. The CDR3 runs to 18 residues. Germline-derived CDR1 and CDR2 are MGHRA and YSYEKL. J was trimmed by 1 base and V by 3 bases; bases with no gene match: 14. The CDR3 coding sequence is TGCGCCAGCAGCCAGGGAGGGGGCAGGAGCCGCTCGAACACTGAAGCTTTCTTT. Translation: CASSQGGGRSRSNTEAFF.

This clonotype was counted many times. V is TRBV7-3 and J is TRBJ2-1; the D gene could be TRBD1 or TRBD2 (5 bases each). Trimming removed 2 bases at V and 10 bases at J, with 15 bases between. The CDR3 is made up of 14 amino acids. Germline CDR1 reads SGHTA; CDR2 reads FQGTGA. The CDR3 loop reads CASSLLLAKGEQFF. The DNA for the CDR3 is TGTGCCAGCAGCTTATTGCTAGCAAAGGGGGAGCAGTTCTTC.

The sample holds many counts of this clonotype. V gene TRBV7-2 combines with J gene TRBJ2-6; unclear D gene. From germline, CDR1 is SGHTA and CDR2 FQGNSA. Trimming removed 9 bases from V and 1 base from J, with 10 bases in between. The CDR3 is 14 residues long. CDR3 sequence (DNA): TGTGCCAGTTCCGCGTATTCTGGGGCCAACGTCCTGACTTTC. It translates to CASSAYSGANVLTF. Complete variable domain (other parts from reference TRBV7-2 and TRBJ2-6): GAGVSQSPSNKVTEKGKDVELRCDPISGHTALYWYRQSLGQGLEFLIYFQGNSAPDKSGLPSDRFSAERTGGSVSTLTIQRTQQEDSAVYLCASSAYSGANVLTFGAGSRLTVL.

This clonotype was seen ten or more times. The chain carries TRBV7-2 and TRBJ2-2; D might be TRBD1 (6 bases). The CDR3 consists of 14 residues. Germline V gene lookup returns CDR1 SGHTA and CDR2 FQGNSA. The V end lost 5 bases, the J end lost 5 bases, and 12 bases lay between the germline ends. This chain's CDR3 is CASSAGTTTGELFF. As DNA, the CDR3 is TGTGCCAGCAGCGCCGGGACAACGACCGGGGAGCTGTTTTTT.